The following is a T cell receptor beta chain sequence with its context. Its target is not known. This sample stems from a study of monozygotic twins with inflammatory bowel disease. Germline CDR1 is SGHRS and CDR2 is YFSETQ. CDR3 length: 13 amino acids. Regarding the study as a whole: IBD-affected twins scored below their healthy co-twins in TCRbeta diversity (inverse Simpson). The analysis failed to separate different T cell subtypes.

TCRdb reprocessed the 5' RACE reads, keeping one entry per CDR3 protein, no DNA. The table for this sample gives 210,000 or so distinct CDR3 sequences. The sequenced sample was blood. The sequence came from a human donor with ulcerative colitis or Crohn's disease, or a healthy co-twin of an affected twin (not recorded which). The V call is TRBV5-1, the J call TRBJ1-1. This chain's CDR3 is CASSLAGLTEAFF.